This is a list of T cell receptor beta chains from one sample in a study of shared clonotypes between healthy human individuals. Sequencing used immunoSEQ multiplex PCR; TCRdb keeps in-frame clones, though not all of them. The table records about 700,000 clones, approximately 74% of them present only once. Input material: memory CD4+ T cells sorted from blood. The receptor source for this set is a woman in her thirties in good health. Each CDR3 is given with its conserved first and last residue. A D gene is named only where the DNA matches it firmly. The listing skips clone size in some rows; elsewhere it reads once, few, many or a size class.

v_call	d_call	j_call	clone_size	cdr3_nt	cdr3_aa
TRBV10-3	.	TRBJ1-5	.	TGTGCCATCAGTGAGTGGGACAATCAGCCCCAGCATTTT	CAISEWDNQPQHF
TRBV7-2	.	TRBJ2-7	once	TGTGCCAGCAGCTTTTTAGCGGATGGGGGCGAGCAGTACTTC	CASSFLADGGEQYF
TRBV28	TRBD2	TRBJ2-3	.	TGTGCCAGCAGTTCCCCTCTAGCGGGACTCACAGATACGCAGTATTTT	CASSSPLAGLTDTQYF
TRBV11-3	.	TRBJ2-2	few	TGTGCCAGCACCATAAACCAGGGCGCCGGGGAGCTGTTTTTT	CASTINQGAGELFF
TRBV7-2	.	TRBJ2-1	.	TGTGCCAGCAGCCAGTACGGACCGACAATCTACAATGAGCAGTTCTTC	CASSQYGPTIYNEQFF
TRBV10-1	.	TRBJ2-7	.	TGCGCCAGCCCCCGGGGGCGCGACTCCTACGAGCAGTACTTC	CASPRGRDSYEQYF
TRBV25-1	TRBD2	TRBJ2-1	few	TGTGCCAGCACCTACCTGACTAGCGGGAGAAGGAATGAGCAGTTCTTC	CASTYLTSGRRNEQFF
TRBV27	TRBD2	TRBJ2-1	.	TGTGCCAGCAGTTTTGCATCGGGAGGGCGGGACTACAATGAGCAGTTCTTC	CASSFASGGRDYNEQFF
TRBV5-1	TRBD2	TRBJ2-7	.	TGCGCCAGCAGCTTGGGGCTAGCGGGAGAGATCGAGCAGTACTTC	CASSLGLAGEIEQYF
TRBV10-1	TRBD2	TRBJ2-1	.	TGCGCCAGCAGTGAAGCTAGCGGGATCTACAATGAGCAGTTCTTC	CASSEASGIYNEQFF
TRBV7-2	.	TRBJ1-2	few	TGTGCCAGCAGCCGAGACAGGAACTATGGCTACACCTTC	CASSRDRNYGYTF
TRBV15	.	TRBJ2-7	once	TGTGCCACCAGCAGAGAGGGAAACTACGAGCAGTACTTC	CATSREGNYEQYF
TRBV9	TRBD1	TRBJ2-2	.	TGTGCCAGCAGCGTAACAGGGGGCGGCGGGGAGCTGTTTTTT	CASSVTGGGGELFF
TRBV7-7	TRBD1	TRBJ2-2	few	TGTGCCTCTACTCCAGGACAGGAAACCGGGGAGCTGTTTTTT	CASTPGQETGELFF
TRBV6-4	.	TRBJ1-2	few	TGTGCCAGCAGTGATCGGGAGGGTTTAATGAATGGCTACACCTTC	CASSDREGLMNGYTF
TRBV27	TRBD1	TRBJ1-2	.	TGTGCCAGCAGTTTAAAGGGGGCGCAGAACTATGGCTACACCTTC	CASSLKGAQNYGYTF
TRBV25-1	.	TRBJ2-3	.	TGTGCCAGCAGTGAAGATGCGGGGACAGATACGCAGTATTTT	CASSEDAGTDTQYF
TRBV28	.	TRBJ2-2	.	TGTGCCAGCAGTTTTCAGGGGAGGGCCGGGGAGCTGTTTTTT	CASSFQGRAGELFF
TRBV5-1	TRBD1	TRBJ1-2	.	TGCGCCAGCAGCTTGGGACAGGGTTTCGACTATGGCTACACCTTC	CASSLGQGFDYGYTF
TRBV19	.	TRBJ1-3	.	TGTGCCAGTAGTATCCGAATGGGGTCGGCCTCTGGAAACACCATATATTTT	CASSIRMGSASGNTIYF
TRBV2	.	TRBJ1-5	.	TGTGCCAGCAGTGAAGATTATAGCAATCAGCCCCAGCATTTT	CASSEDYSNQPQHF
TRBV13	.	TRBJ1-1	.	TGTGCCAGCAGCCCCCTCCGGGGGACCGGCACTGAAGCTTTCTTT	CASSPLRGTGTEAFF
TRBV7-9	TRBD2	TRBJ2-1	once	TGTGCCAGCAGCTTAGTATTAGCGGGAGGTCTTGAGCAGTTCTTC	CASSLVLAGGLEQFF
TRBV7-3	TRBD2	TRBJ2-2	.	TGTGCCAGCAGCTTACTCGCGGGAGTCGACACCGGGGAGCTGTTTTTT	CASSLLAGVDTGELFF
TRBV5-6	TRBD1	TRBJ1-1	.	TGTGCCAGCAGCCGGTGGGACAGGGGGCTAAACACTGAAGCTTTCTTT	CASSRWDRGLNTEAFF
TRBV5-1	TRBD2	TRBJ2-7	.	TGCGCCAGCAGCCGGACTAGCGGAAAAACGTACGAGCAGTACTTC	CASSRTSGKTYEQYF
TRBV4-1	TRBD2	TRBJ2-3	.	TGCGCCAGCATGAGGCTAGCGGGAGGGATACGCACAGATACGCAGTATTTT	CASMRLAGGIRTDTQYF
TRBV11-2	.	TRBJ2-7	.	TGTGCCAGCAGCCCGAGGGGTGGCTACGAGCAGTACTTC	CASSPRGGYEQYF
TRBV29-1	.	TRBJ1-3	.	TGCAGCGTTCGTAACTACTCGGCTGGAAACACCATATATTTT	CSVRNYSAGNTIYF
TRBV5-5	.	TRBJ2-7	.	TGTGCCAGCAGCTCCTCCCCGGGCTCCTACGAGCAGTACTTC	CASSSSPGSYEQYF
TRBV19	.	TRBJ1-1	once	TGTGCCAGTAGTAAGCAGCTGAACACTGAAGCTTTCTTT	CASSKQLNTEAFF
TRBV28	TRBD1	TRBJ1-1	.	TGTGCCAGCAGTCTAAAATCGACAGGGTTGAACACTGAAGCTTTCTTT	CASSLKSTGLNTEAFF
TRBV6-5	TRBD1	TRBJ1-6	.	TGTGCCAGCAAACGGGTGACAGGGTATAATTCACCCCTCCACTTT	CASKRVTGYNSPLHF
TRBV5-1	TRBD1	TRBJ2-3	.	TGCGCCAGCAGCTGGGGACAGGGAAATACGCAGTATTTT	CASSWGQGNTQYF
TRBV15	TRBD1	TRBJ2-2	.	TGTGCCACTGGCACAGGGGGTCTTCGGACCGGGGAGCTGTTTTTT	CATGTGGLRTGELFF
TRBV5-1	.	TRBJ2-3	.	TGCGCCAGCAGCTTGGCCCGGGACTCCTTTTCTACTACGCAGTATTTT	CASSLARDSFSTTQYF
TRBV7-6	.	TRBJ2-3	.	TGTGCCAGCTCCCAGTGGTCAGATACGCAGTATTTT	CASSQWSDTQYF
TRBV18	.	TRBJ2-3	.	TGTGCCAGCTCACCACCGGGCCTCACAGATACGCAGTATTTT	CASSPPGLTDTQYF
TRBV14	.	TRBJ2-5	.	TGTGCCAGCAGCCAAGTCGGACAAGAGACCCAGTACTTC	CASSQVGQETQYF
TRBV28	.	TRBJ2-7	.	TGTGCCAGCAGTGATAGCCGGGGTAGCGGCCATGACTACGAGCAGTACTTC	CASSDSRGSGHDYEQYF
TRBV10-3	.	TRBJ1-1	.	TGTGCCATTGGGGGGGCCTACACTGAAGCTTTCTTT	CAIGGAYTEAFF
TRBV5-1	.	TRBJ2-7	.	TGCGCCAGCAGCTCGTCGCTAGGCCCTGGGGAGCAGTACTTC	CASSSSLGPGEQYF
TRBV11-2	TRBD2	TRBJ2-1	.	TGTGCCAGCAGCTTAGAGCGGGAGGTGTCTGAGCAGTTCTTC	CASSLEREVSEQFF
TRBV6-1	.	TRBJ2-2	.	TGTGCCAGCAGTGGGTGGCGGGGGAACACCGGGGAGCTGTTTTTT	CASSGWRGNTGELFF
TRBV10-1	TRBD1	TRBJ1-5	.	TGCGCCGTAATTTCCTCCAATGACAGGGGTGGTCAGCCCCAGCATTTT	CAVISSNDRGGQPQHF
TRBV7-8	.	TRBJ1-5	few	TGTGCCAGCAGCTCGGCCCTAAGAGACAATCAGCCCCAGCATTTT	CASSSALRDNQPQHF
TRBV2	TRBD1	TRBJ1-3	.	TGTGCCAGCAGTGAGAGACAGGGCCTGTCTGGAAACACCATATATTTT	CASSERQGLSGNTIYF
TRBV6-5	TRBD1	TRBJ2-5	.	TGTGCCAGCAGTCCCAACAGGGGGACCCAGTACTTC	CASSPNRGTQYF
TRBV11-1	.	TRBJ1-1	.	TGTGCCAGCACCTTAGTGATGAACACTGAAGCTTTCTTT	CASTLVMNTEAFF
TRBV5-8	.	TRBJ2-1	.	TGTGCCAGCAGCTTCACTAGGCTAGAGCAGTTCTTC	CASSFTRLEQFF
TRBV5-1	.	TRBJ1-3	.	TGCGCCAGCAGCTTGGTCGGGGCCAACTCTGGAAACACCATATATTTT	CASSLVGANSGNTIYF
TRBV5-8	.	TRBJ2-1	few	TGTGCCAGCAGCTTGGGCTACGTAGGGTTCTTC	CASSLGYVGFF
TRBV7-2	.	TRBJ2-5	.	TGTGCCAGCAGCCCACCTGCAGAAGAGACCCAGTACTTC	CASSPPAEETQYF
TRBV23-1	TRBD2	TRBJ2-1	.	TGCGCCAGCAGTCATATCGCTAGCGGGAGATTAGGTGAGCAGTTCTTC	CASSHIASGRLGEQFF